The 24 T cell receptor beta chains below were found in one sample sequenced in a study of T cells after yellow fever vaccination. TCRdb ran MiXCR on the 5' RACE reads and lists one entry per CDR3 protein. The sample yields 550,000 to 750,000 distinct CDR3 sequences, about 13% seen once. Sequences were derived from PBMCs, sampled on the day of the yellow fever booster vaccination. The receptors were sampled from a man aged 25-40 years who received the YFV17D yellow fever vaccine.

The chain links TRBV20-1 to TRBJ1-5; 9 positions agree with TRBD1. V lost 6 bases, J lost 6 bases, and 9 bases stayed unmatched. CDR3 length: 14 residues. The germline V gene encodes CDR1 DFQATT and CDR2 SNEGSKA (reference sequence). CDR3 amino acids: CSARPDRGGQPQHF. CDR3 nucleotides: TGCAGTGCCAGACCGGACAGGGGAGGTCAGCCCCAGCATTTT.

In its sample, this clonotype was seen a few times. The chain is built from TRBV11-2 and TRBJ2-3; 15 bases map to TRBD2. Germline trimming cut 5 bases from V and 0 bases from J; bases unmatched to any gene: 6. Germline V CDR1 and CDR2: SGHAT, FQNNGV. The CDR3 contains 18 residues. The CDR3 loop is CASSPGLAGGSSTDTQYF. CDR3 DNA: TGTGCCAGCAGCCCTGGACTAGCGGGAGGGTCTAGCACAGATACGCAGTATTTT.

The CDR3 is CASSVSSSTFNEQFF. CDR3 in DNA: TGTGCCAGCAGCGTCTCTTCCAGCACTTTCAATGAGCAGTTCTTC. V is TRBV9 and J is TRBJ2-1; D unclear. Between the trimmed V and J ends, which lost 2 bases and 6 bases, there was a span of 15 bases. This CDR3 has 15 amino acids. Germline V gives CDR1 SGDLS, CDR2 YYNGEE. Using reference TRBV9 and TRBJ2-1 for the parts outside the CDR3, the full variable domain is DSGVTQTPKHLITATGQRVTLRCSPRSGDLSVYWYQQSLDQGLQFLIQYYNGEERAKGNILERFSAQQFPDLHSELNLSSLELGDSALYFCASSVSSSTFNEQFFGPGTRLTVL.

V and J are TRBV6-1 and TRBJ1-5; D may be TRBD1 (6 bases). CDR3 length: 14 amino acids. The V and J ends lost 6 bases and 3 bases respectively, with 12 bases between them. Germline V gene sequence: CDR1 MNHNS, CDR2 SASEGT. In DNA, the CDR3 is TGTGCCAGCAGGACTACAGGGTCCAATCAGCCCCAGCATTTT. Translated: CASRTTGSNQPQHF.

Ten or more counts support this clonotype. This chain joins TRBV6-5 and TRBJ2-7; the D is unclear. The germline CDR1 and CDR2 sequences are MNHEY and SVGAGI. The CDR3 covers 12 residues. The V end was cut by 5 bases, the J end by 6 bases, with 11 bases between. The CDR3 is CASSQSWGEQYF. CDR3 nucleotide sequence: TGTGCCAGCAGTCAATCTTGGGGCGAGCAGTACTTC.

The chain joins TRBV24-1 to TRBJ2-2, with D maybe TRBD1 (6 bases). This CDR3 comprises 14 residues. CDR1 KGHDR and CDR2 SFDVKD come from the germline V gene. Trimming pared 7 bases from V and 1 base from J, leaving 9 bases between. CDR3 DNA: TGTGCCACCAGCGAGACAGGGAACACCGGGGAGCTGTTTTTT. Translated, it gives CATSETGNTGELFF.

This clonotype was seen only a few times. The chain carries TRBV7-2 and TRBJ2-7, with D possibly called TRBD1 or TRBD2 (5 bases each). CDR1 is SGHTA, CDR2 FQGNSA, per germline. The CDR3 length is 15 residues. The ends were cut back, 5 bases at V and 0 bases at J, with 14 bases in the middle. The CDR3 DNA reads as TGTGCCAGCAGCCTCGGGGACCGGAGCTCCTACGAGCAGTACTTC. Its translation: CASSLGDRSSYEQYF.

In this sample, this clonotype turned up a few times. The chain has TRBV14 and TRBJ2-7, with 7 positions matching TRBD1. Germline CDR1 and CDR2: SGHDN and FVKESK. The CDR3 length is 16 residues. Trimming took 1 base from V and 0 from J; bases not matched to a gene: 6. CDR3 loop: CASSQARGPYSYEQYF. The DNA for the CDR3 is TGTGCCAGCAGCCAAGCGAGGGGGCCATACTCCTACGAGCAGTACTTC.

The sample holds a few counts of this clonotype. The chain links TRBV24-1 to TRBJ2-7, with TRBD2 matching over 11 bases. The CDR3 sequence is 19 residues long. After removal of 10 bases from V and 6 bases from J, the junction contained 25 bases not matched to a gene. CDR1 is KGHDR and CDR2 is SFDVKD in the germline V gene. The CDR3: CATVELRMNLAGGRCEQYF. Here the CDR3 DNA reads TGTGCCACGGTAGAACTCAGGATGAACCTAGCGGGAGGCCGCTGCGAGCAGTACTTC.

The chain has TRBV28 and TRBJ2-7, with D possibly being TRBD1 or TRBD2 (5 bases each). The CDR3 totals 17 residues. Germline V gene sequence: CDR1 MDHEN, CDR2 SYDVKM. V shed 5 bases and J shed 3 bases, with 23 bases lying between them. The CDR3 coding sequence is TGTGCCAGCAGTCCCCCCGGGACCACCCGAAGACGCTACGAGCAGTACTTC. Translation: CASSPPGTTRRRYEQYF.

With regard to this clonotype: One end of the junction does not line up with germline, which may come from a read error. The chain couples TRBV20-1 to TRBJ2-3; 7 bases line up with TRBD2. CDR3 length equals 16 residues. Germline V gene data show CDR1 as DFQATT and CDR2 as SNEGSKA (reference sequence). The DNA for the CDR3 is TGCTGTGCTAGAGATCTTAGCGGGCTAAGCACAGATACGCAGTATTTT. Protein sequence: CCARDLSGLSTDTQYF.

V is TRBV29-1 and J is TRBJ2-5; 7 nucleotides match TRBD2. The CDR3 consists of 10 residues. Per the germline V gene, CDR1 is SQVTM and CDR2 is ANQGSEA. For the CDR3, the DNA is TGCAGTTGGGGGGGGGAGACCCAGTACTTC. It yields the protein CSWGGETQYF.

This clonotype has more than one count but fewer than ten. This chain connects TRBV5-4 to TRBJ2-1; D tentatively fits TRBD1 or TRBD2 (5 bases each). With 3 bases removed from V and 4 bases from J, the gap between germline ends came to 23 bases. CDR1 and CDR2 (germline): SGHNT, YYREEE (reference sequence). This CDR3 spans 18 amino acids. The CDR3 loop is CASSSAGRGGSWYNEQFF. The CDR3 nucleotides read TGTGCCAGCAGCTCGGCCGGCCGGGGCGGGTCGTGGTACAATGAGCAGTTCTTC.

The genes are TRBV20-1 and TRBJ2-1, with D possibly matching TRBD2 (5 bases). CDR3 size: 14 residues. V shed 6 bases and J shed 8 bases, with 20 bases lying between them. From germline, CDR1 is DFQATT and CDR2 SNEGSKA (reference sequence). The CDR3 region is CSAIRGPSLHEQFF. CDR3 DNA: TGCAGTGCAATAAGAGGGCCTAGTTTACATGAGCAGTTCTTC.

This clonotype has only a few counts. J is TRBJ2-3 and V is TRBV7-3; D might be TRBD1 (6 bases). Germline loops: CDR1 SGHTA, CDR2 FQGTGA. The CDR3 totals 16 residues. The V gene lost 3 bases and the J gene lost 4 bases, with 17 bases spanning the gap. The CDR3 DNA reads as TGTGCCAGCAGCTTGTTGCAGGGGAGTAGGGCAGATACGCAGTATTTT. Translation gives CASSLLQGSRADTQYF.

The chain recombines TRBV5-1 with TRBJ1-1; 9 bases are a match to TRBD1. From germline, CDR1 is SGHRS and CDR2 YFSETQ. The trim removed 3 bases at V and 4 bases at J, leaving 1 base unmatched. The length of the CDR3 is 13 residues. The CDR3 nucleotides read TGCGCCAGCAGCTGGGACAGGGCCACTGAAGCTTTCTTT. Translated: CASSWDRATEAFF.

This chain joins TRBV5-1 and TRBJ2-5; 7 nucleotides agree with TRBD2. V lost 0 bases, J lost 5 bases, and 25 bases stayed unmatched. The CDR3 has 21 residues. From germline, CDR1 is SGHRS and CDR2 YFSETQ. CDR3 nucleotides: TGCGCCAGCAGCTTGGGAGAGTTTGGCTGGCGGCGAGCGGGACGGGATGAGACCCAGTACTTC. Amino acid sequence: CASSLGEFGWRRAGRDETQYF.

The chain combines TRBV20-1 with TRBJ2-6; D is uncertain. In germline, CDR1 is DFQATT, CDR2 SNEGSKA (reference sequence). V lost 5 bases, J lost 0 bases, and 5 bases lay in between. This CDR3 has 13 amino acids. CDR3 protein: CSAYISGANVLTF. The CDR3 nucleotides are TGCAGTGCTTATATCTCTGGGGCCAACGTCCTGACTTTC.

The rearrangement links TRBV5-1 to TRBJ1-1; possible D gene TRBD1, 5 bases. V was trimmed by 5 bases and J by 8 bases, leaving 16 bases between them. Germline V lookup: CDR1 SGHRS, CDR2 YFSETQ. CDR3 size: 13 residues. Here the CDR3 reads CASRMGDAQEAFF. The CDR3 DNA sequence: TGCGCCAGCAGAATGGGGGACGCCCAAGAAGCTTTCTTT.

This clonotype was seen a few times. The rearrangement links TRBV20-1 to TRBJ2-4; 10 nucleotides line up with TRBD2. Looked up from germline, CDR1 is DFQATT and CDR2 is SNEGSKA (reference sequence). V shed 3 bases and J 6 bases; nucleotides not matched to a gene: 8. The CDR3 runs 15 residues. In DNA, the CDR3 is TGCAGTGCTAGTGAAAGCGGGAGGGCCCTAAACATTCAGTACTTC. Translated, it gives CSASESGRALNIQYF.

V is TRBV12-3 or TRBV12-4 and J is TRBJ2-1; D remains ambiguous. This CDR3 has 14 amino acids. V gave up 5 bases and J gave up 5 bases, with 13 bases separating them. The CDR3 sequence: CASSQNRVDNEQFF. The CDR3 DNA reads TGTGCCAGCAGTCAGAATAGGGTGGACAATGAGCAGTTCTTC.

The rearrangement uses TRBV5-1 and TRBJ1-1, with D tentatively TRBD1 (5 bases). Trimming took 6 bases from V and 1 from J, leaving 13 bases between them. Germline V gene sequence: CDR1 SGHRS, CDR2 YFSETQ. The CDR3 spans 14 residues. DNA of the CDR3: TGCGCCAGCACCAAAAACGGACAGAACACTGAAGCTTTCTTT. It codes for CASTKNGQNTEAFF.

The genes are TRBV29-1 and TRBJ2-2; D assignment may be TRBD1 or TRBD2 (6 bases each). The germline V gene has CDR1 SQVTM and CDR2 ANQGSEA. The CDR3 loop spans 12 amino acids. Trimming left V 4 bases short and J 4 bases short, with 7 bases between. The CDR3 nucleotides are TGCAGCGTTGGGGGGGCCACCGGGGAGCTGTTTTTT. This encodes CSVGGATGELFF.

This clonotype was picked up a small number of times. The V call is TRBV12-3 or TRBV12-4, the J call TRBJ2-1, with D perhaps matching TRBD2 (6 bases). Between the trimmed V and J ends, which lost 8 bases and 0 bases, there was a span of 8 bases. The CDR3 contains 13 residues. In DNA, the CDR3 is TGTGCCAGCTGGAGGGGCTCCTACAATGAGCAGTTCTTC. Translation gives CASWRGSYNEQFF.